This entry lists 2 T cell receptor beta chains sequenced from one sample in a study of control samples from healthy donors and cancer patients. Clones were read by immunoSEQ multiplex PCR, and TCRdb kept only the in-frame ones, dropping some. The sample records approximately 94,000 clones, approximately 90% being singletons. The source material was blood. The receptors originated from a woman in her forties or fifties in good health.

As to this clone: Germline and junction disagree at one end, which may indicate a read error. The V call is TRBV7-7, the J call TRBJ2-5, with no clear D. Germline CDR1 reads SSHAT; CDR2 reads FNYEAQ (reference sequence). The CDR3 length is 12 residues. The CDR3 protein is CASSQTGETQYF. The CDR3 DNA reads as TGTGCTAGCAGCCAGACCGGGGAGACCCAGTACTTC.

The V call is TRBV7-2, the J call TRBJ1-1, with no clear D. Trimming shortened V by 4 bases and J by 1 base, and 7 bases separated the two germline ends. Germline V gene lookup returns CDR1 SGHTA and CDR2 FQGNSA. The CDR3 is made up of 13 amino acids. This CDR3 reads CASSSTPNTEAFF. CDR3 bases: TGTGCCAGCAGCTCGACACCGAACACTGAAGCTTTCTTT.